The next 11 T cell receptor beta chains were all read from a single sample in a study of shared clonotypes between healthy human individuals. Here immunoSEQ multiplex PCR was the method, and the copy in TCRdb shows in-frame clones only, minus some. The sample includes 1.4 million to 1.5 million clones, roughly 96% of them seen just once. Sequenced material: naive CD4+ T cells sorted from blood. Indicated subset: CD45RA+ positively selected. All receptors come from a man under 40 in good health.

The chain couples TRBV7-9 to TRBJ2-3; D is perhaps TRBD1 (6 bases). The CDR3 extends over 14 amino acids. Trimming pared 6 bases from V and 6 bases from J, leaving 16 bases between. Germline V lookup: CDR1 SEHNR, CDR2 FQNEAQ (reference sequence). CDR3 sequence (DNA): TGTGCCAGCAGTATGAGGGGGATCACCGATACGCAGTATTTT. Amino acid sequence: CASSMRGITDTQYF.

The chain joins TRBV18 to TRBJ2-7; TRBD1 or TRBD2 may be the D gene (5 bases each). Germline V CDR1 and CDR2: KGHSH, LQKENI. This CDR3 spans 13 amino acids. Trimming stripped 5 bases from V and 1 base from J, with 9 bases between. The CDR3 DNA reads TGTGCCAGCTCAGTAGGGGAGTCCTACGAGCAGTACTTC. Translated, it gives CASSVGESYEQYF.

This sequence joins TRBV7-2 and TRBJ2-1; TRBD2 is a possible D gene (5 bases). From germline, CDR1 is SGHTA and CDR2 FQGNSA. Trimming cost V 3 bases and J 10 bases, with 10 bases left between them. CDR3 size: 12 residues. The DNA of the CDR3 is TGTGCCAGCAGCTTTAACGGCGGGGAGCAGTTCTTC. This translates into CASSFNGGEQFF.

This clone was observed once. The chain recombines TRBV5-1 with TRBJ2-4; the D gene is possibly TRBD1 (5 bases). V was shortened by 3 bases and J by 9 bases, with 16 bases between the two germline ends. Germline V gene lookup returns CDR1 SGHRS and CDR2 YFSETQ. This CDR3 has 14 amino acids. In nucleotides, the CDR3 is TGCGCCAGCAGCTCAGGGCAGGGTAATAGCATTCAGTACTTC. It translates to CASSSGQGNSIQYF.

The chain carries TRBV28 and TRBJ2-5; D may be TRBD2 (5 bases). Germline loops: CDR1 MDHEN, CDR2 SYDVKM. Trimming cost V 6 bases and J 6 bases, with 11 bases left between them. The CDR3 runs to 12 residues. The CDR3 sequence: CASSSSPKTQYF. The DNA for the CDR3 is TGTGCCAGCAGCTCTAGCCCGAAGACCCAGTACTTC.

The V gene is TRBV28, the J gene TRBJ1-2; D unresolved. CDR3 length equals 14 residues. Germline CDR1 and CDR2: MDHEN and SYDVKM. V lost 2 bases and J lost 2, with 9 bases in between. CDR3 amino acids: CASSLLGSNYGYTF. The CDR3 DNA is TGTGCCAGCAGTTTACTGGGTAGCAACTATGGCTACACCTTC.

Here the CDR3 DNA reads TGTGCCAGCAGACGCAACACCGGGGAGCTGTTTTTT. Encoded protein: CASRRNTGELFF. The rearrangement links TRBV11-3 to TRBJ2-2; D unresolved. Trimming took off 6 bases at V and 2 bases at J, with 4 bases between the two ends. The CDR3 is 12 amino acids. Germline V CDR1 and CDR2: SGHNT, YENEEA.

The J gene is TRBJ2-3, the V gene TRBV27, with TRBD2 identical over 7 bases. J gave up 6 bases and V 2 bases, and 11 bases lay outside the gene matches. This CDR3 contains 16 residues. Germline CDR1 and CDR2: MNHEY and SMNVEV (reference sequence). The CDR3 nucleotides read TGTGCCAGCAGTTTAGAAGCGGGGTTAAGGGTGGATACGCAGTATTTT. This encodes CASSLEAGLRVDTQYF.

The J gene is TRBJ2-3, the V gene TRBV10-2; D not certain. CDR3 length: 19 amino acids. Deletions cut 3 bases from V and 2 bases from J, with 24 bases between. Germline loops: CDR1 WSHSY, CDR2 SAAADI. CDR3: CASSDLSRLLRYHTDTQYF. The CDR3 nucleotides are TGCGCCAGCAGTGACCTCTCACGCCTCCTAAGGTACCACACAGATACGCAGTATTTT.

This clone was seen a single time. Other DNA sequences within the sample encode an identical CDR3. CDR3 sequence reads: CASSPLSAGQETQYF. CDR3 DNA sequence: TGTGCCAGCTCACCACTGTCCGCCGGCCAAGAGACCCAGTACTTC. The rearrangement joins TRBV18 to TRBJ2-5; D is unresolved. The V gene's germline CDR1 is KGHSH and CDR2 LQKENI. V was cut by 1 base and J by 1 base, with 10 bases left in between. The CDR3 sequence is 15 residues long.

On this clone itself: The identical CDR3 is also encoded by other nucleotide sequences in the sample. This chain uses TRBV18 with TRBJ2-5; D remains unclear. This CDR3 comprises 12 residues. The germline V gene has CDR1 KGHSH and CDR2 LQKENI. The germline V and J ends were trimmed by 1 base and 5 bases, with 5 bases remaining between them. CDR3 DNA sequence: TGTGCCAGCTCACCACTAAGGGAGACCCAGTACTTC. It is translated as CASSPLRETQYF.